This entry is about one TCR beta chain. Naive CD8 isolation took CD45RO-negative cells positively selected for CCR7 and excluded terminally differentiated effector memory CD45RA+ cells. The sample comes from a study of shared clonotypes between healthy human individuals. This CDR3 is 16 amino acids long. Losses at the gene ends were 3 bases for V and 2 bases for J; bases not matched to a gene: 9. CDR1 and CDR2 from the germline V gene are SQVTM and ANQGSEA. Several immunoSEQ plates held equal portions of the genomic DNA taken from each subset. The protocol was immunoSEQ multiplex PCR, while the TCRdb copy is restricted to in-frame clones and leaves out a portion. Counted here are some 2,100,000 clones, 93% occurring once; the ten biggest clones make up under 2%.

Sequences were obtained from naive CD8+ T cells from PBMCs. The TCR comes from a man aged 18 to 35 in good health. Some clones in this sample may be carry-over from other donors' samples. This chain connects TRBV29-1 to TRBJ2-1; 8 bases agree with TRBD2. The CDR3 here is CSVDTSGTWTYNEQFF. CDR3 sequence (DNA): TGCAGCGTTGATACTAGCGGAACATGGACCTACAATGAGCAGTTCTTC.